This section outlines one TCR beta chain sequence together with its context. Trimming pared 0 bases from V and 4 bases from J, leaving 10 bases between. Germline CDR1 and CDR2: MRHNA and SNTAGT. The CDR3 length is 15 residues. This record belongs to a study of T cells in Graves' hyperthyroidism and ophthalmopathy. Authors of the study amplified TCR beta CDR3 regions from RNA transcripts. HTBI primers drove first-round RT-PCR of the TCR CDR3. Each CDR3 protein gets one entry after TCRdb re-called the multiplex PCR reads with MiXCR. The repertoire consists of some 800,000 distinct CDR3 sequences, with 35% to 40% occurring once and the leading ten covering approximately 8.7%. PBMCs were derived from roughly 10 ml fresh peripheral blood.

The chain is built from TRBV6-4 and TRBJ1-5, with a possible D match to TRBD1 (5 bases). This clonotype was obtained from a man between 18 and 35 years old with Graves' hyperthyroidism. The sample consisted of blood. CDR3 loop: CASSDSGRENQPQHF. The DNA for the CDR3 is TGTGCCAGCAGTGACTCGGGCAGGGAGAATCAGCCCCAGCATTTT.